A single sample is the source of the 7 T cell receptor beta chains below, sequenced in a study of cytomegalovirus exposure and HLA in healthy donors. Both 60 Vbeta primers and 13 Jbeta primers went into the PCR. The protocol was immunoSEQ multiplex PCR, while the TCRdb copy is restricted to in-frame clones and leaves out a portion. The sample comprises over 85,000 clones, under 85% of which are singletons, and more than 3% rests with the top ten. The sample consisted of PBMCs. The receptors stem from a female donor in good health and CMV-seropositive.

The rearrangement joins TRBV30 to TRBJ2-7; a weak D match, TRBD1 (6 bases). Trimming removed 5 bases from V and 0 bases from J, with 8 bases in between. CDR3 length equals 12 residues. Germline V gene lookup returns CDR1 GTSNPN and CDR2 SVGIG (reference sequence). The CDR3 here is CAWGQSSYEQYF. For the CDR3, the DNA is TGTGCCTGGGGACAGAGCTCCTACGAGCAGTACTTC.

The gene calls are TRBV6-6 and TRBJ2-7; 9 nucleotides agree with TRBD1. The CDR3 is made up of 14 amino acids. Trimming took 8 bases from V and 2 from J; bases not matched to a gene: 7. The germline V gene has CDR1 MNHNY and CDR2 SVGAGI (reference sequence). The CDR3 DNA is TGTGCCAGCTTGTCGGGGACAGGGACCTACGAGCAGTACTTC. Its protein product is CASLSGTGTYEQYF.

The V call is TRBV29-1, the J call TRBJ2-6, with D perhaps matching TRBD1 (5 bases). The CDR3 consists of 17 residues. CDR1 is SQVTM, CDR2 ANQGSEA, per germline. The ends were cut back, 0 bases at V and 4 bases at J, with 16 bases in the middle. CDR3 protein: CSVEDLPGLAGANVLTF. The CDR3 nucleotides read TGCAGCGTTGAAGATCTTCCAGGGTTGGCCGGGGCCAACGTCCTGACTTTC.

The V call is TRBV29-1, the J call TRBJ1-1; D might be TRBD1 (5 bases). Per germline, CDR1 SQVTM and CDR2 ANQGSEA. CDR3 length: 13 amino acids. Trimming shortened V by 8 bases and J by 11 bases, and 24 bases separated the two germline ends. For the CDR3, the DNA is TGCAGCTCACAATCGGGGGTATCGGGGGAGGCTTTCTTT. The encoded protein is CSSQSGVSGEAFF.

The chain has TRBV5-4 and TRBJ2-7; TRBD2 matches at 14 bases. The trim removed 4 bases at V and 2 bases at J, leaving 5 bases unmatched. The CDR3 runs to 16 residues. Germline V lookup: CDR1 SGHNT, CDR2 YYREEE (reference sequence). CDR3 coding DNA: TGTGCCAGCAGCCCGGGACTAGCGGGAGCTACCTACGAGCAGTACTTC. Translating it yields CASSPGLAGATYEQYF.

This chain's CDR3 is CASSIQGNNEQFF. The DNA for the CDR3 is TGTGCCAGTAGTATTCAGGGCAACAATGAGCAGTTCTTC. This sequence joins TRBV19 and TRBJ2-1; D might be TRBD1 (5 bases). The V and J ends lost 3 bases and 5 bases respectively, with 8 bases between them. Germline CDR1 LNHDA, CDR2 SQIVND (reference sequence). The CDR3 runs 13 residues.

This chain links TRBV18 with TRBJ2-6, with 9 bases identical to TRBD1. There are 18 residues in the CDR3. Germline CDR1 and CDR2: KGHSH and LQKENI. V lost 3 bases to trimming and J lost 2 bases; unmatched junction nucleotides: 8. DNA for the CDR3: TGTGCCAGCTCACCTAGTCCCGGGACAGGGACTGGGGCCAACGTCCTGACTTTC. It is translated as CASSPSPGTGTGANVLTF.